What follows are 20 T cell receptor beta chains derived from one specimen sequenced in a study of beta chain features in type 1 diabetes. Overall study results and limits: Shortening of TCRB CDR3s, moderate but significant, appeared in all four CD4+ subsets of Type 1 diabetes patients.

No antigen has been identified for these receptors. Every bit of the isolated RNA underwent reverse transcription, so sequencing read expressed TCRB transcripts. Libraries were prepared by immunoSEQ multiplex PCR; TCRdb keeps only in-frame clonotypes and omits some of them. The data show more than 95,000 clones, with 28% seen just once and 0.5% to 0.55% held by the top ten. Material for sequencing was central memory CD4+ T cells from blood. These receptors were taken from a woman aged 18-29 years with type 1 diabetes.

This chain uses TRBV2 with TRBJ1-5, with D tentatively TRBD1 (6 bases). From germline, CDR1 is SNHLY and CDR2 FYNNEI. This CDR3 spans 14 amino acids. V was clipped by 4 bases and J by 3 bases, with 10 bases between them. The DNA of the CDR3 is TGTGCCAGCAGTGTGGACAGAAACAATCAGCCCCAGCATTTT. Protein product: CASSVDRNNQPQHF.

In its sample, this clone was seen a few times. This chain connects TRBV7-8 to TRBJ2-3; 8 nucleotides align to TRBD2. The CDR3 runs 16 residues. Per germline, CDR1 SGHVS and CDR2 FQNEAQ. V shed 5 bases and J 1 base; nucleotides not matched to a gene: 8. The CDR3 spells CASSGREGLRTDTQYF. The CDR3 DNA reads TGTGCCAGCAGCGGCCGGGAGGGACTGCGCACAGATACGCAGTATTTT.

The V gene is TRBV2, the J gene TRBJ1-1; D is ambiguous. Trimming left V 4 bases short and J 6 bases short, with 6 bases between. The V gene's germline CDR1 is SNHLY and CDR2 FYNNEI. The CDR3 is made up of 11 amino acids. This CDR3 is CASSVTSEAFF. CDR3 coding DNA: TGTGCCAGCAGTGTTACTTCTGAAGCTTTCTTT.

The chain uses TRBV7-9 and TRBJ1-1; D is perhaps TRBD1 (5 bases). Per germline, CDR1 SEHNR and CDR2 FQNEAQ (reference sequence). V was cut by 1 base and J by 4 bases, with 13 bases left in between. The CDR3 consists of 15 residues. CDR3 DNA: TGTGCCAGCAGCTTAGGGGCAGGGTTAGGCACTGAAGCTTTCTTT. Encoded protein: CASSLGAGLGTEAFF. The whole variable domain, filled in from reference TRBV7-9 and TRBJ1-1, reads DTGVSQNPRHKITKRGQNVTFRCDPISEHNRLYWYRQTLGQGPEFLTYFQNEAQLEKSRLLSDRFSAERPKGSFSTLEIQRTEQGDSAMYLCASSLGAGLGTEAFFGQGTRLTVV.

This chain connects TRBV18 to TRBJ2-5; TRBD1 might be the D (6 bases). CDR1 is KGHSH, CDR2 LQKENI, per germline. This CDR3 is 13 amino acids long. V lost 4 bases to trimming and J lost 5 bases, with 11 bases between them. CDR3 coding DNA: TGTGCCAGCTCACAGGGGGAACGTGAGACCCAGTACTTC. Its translation: CASSQGERETQYF.

This clone showed up just a few times. The chain has TRBV27 and TRBJ2-1; 8 positions match TRBD1. The CDR3 has 18 amino acids. CDR1 and CDR2 from the germline V gene are MNHEY and SMNVEV (reference sequence). J lost 0 bases, V lost 6 bases, and 13 bases had no gene match. The CDR3: CASRTRDRGKGSYNEQFF. CDR3 coding DNA: TGTGCCAGCAGGACCAGAGACAGGGGAAAGGGCTCCTACAATGAGCAGTTCTTC.

The chain joins TRBV18 to TRBJ2-2, with TRBD2 matching 8 bases. V was clipped by 3 bases and J by 2 bases; unmatched bases: 2. This CDR3 has 15 amino acids. The V gene's germline CDR1 is KGHSH and CDR2 LQKENI. Written as DNA, the CDR3 is TGTGCCAGCTCACCCACTAGCGGAAACACCGGGGAGCTGTTTTTT. Protein: CASSPTSGNTGELFF.

V gene TRBV7-9 combines with J gene TRBJ2-3; D is uncertain. CDR3 length equals 13 residues. Germline V CDR1 and CDR2: SEHNR, FQNEAQ (reference sequence). Trimming pared 3 bases from V and 3 bases from J, leaving 7 bases between. The CDR3 nucleotides are TGTGCCAGCAGCTTGGTCGGGACAGATACGCAGTATTTT. It encodes CASSLVGTDTQYF. Full variable domain (missing parts from reference TRBV7-9 and TRBJ2-3): DTGVSQNPRHKITKRGQNVTFRCDPISEHNRLYWYRQTLGQGPEFLTYFQNEAQLEKSRLLSDRFSAERPKGSFSTLEIQRTEQGDSAMYLCASSLVGTDTQYFGPGTRLTVL.

The CDR3 loop reads CASTLRGTSWTKSETQYF. The CDR3 nucleotides are TGTGCCAGCACCCTAAGGGGGACTAGCTGGACCAAGTCAGAGACCCAGTACTTC. The chain employs TRBV2 and TRBJ2-5, with 9 positions matching TRBD2. Trimming removed 7 bases from V and 4 bases from J; junction bases left unmatched: 19. Germline loops: CDR1 SNHLY, CDR2 FYNNEI. The CDR3 covers 18 residues.

The V gene is TRBV27, the J gene TRBJ1-1; TRBD1 is a possible D gene (6 bases). The germline V and J ends were trimmed by 7 bases and 2 bases, with 11 bases remaining between them. The CDR3 contains 13 residues. CDR1 is MNHEY, CDR2 SMNVEV, per germline (reference sequence). The DNA of the CDR3 is TGTGCCAGCAAGGTGGACAGAAACACTGAAGCTTTCTTT. Translated, it gives CASKVDRNTEAFF.

The genes are TRBV11-2 and TRBJ1-2, with 7 bases matching TRBD1. Germline loops: CDR1 SGHAT, CDR2 FQNNGV. The CDR3 is made up of 15 amino acids. V lost 5 bases, J lost 4 bases, and 10 bases stayed unmatched. CDR3 bases: TGTGCCAGCAGCCCGGGACAGAGGATGACCTATGGCTACACCTTC. It yields the protein CASSPGQRMTYGYTF.

The rearrangement uses TRBV7-3 and TRBJ2-3; possibly TRBD2 for D (6 bases). Germline values: CDR1 SGHTA, CDR2 FQGTGA. Trimming pared 2 bases from V and 6 bases from J, leaving 12 bases between. The CDR3 extends over 14 amino acids. The CDR3 sequence is CASSLSGSLDTQYF. The CDR3 bases are TGTGCCAGCAGCTTATCCGGGAGTTTGGATACGCAGTATTTT.

This chain links TRBV19 with TRBJ2-3; D not certain. This CDR3 is 14 amino acids long. Germline CDR1 is LNHDA and CDR2 is SQIVND (reference sequence). V lost 3 bases, J lost 1 base, and 8 bases lay in between. The CDR3 bases are TGTGCCAGTAGTATTGGCAGCGGCACAGATACGCAGTATTTT. It codes for CASSIGSGTDTQYF.

The chain couples TRBV19 to TRBJ2-3; D is possibly TRBD2 (6 bases). This CDR3 has 12 residues. Trimming removed 4 bases at V and 7 bases at J, with 9 bases between. The germline V gene encodes CDR1 LNHDA and CDR2 SQIVND (reference sequence). This CDR3 reads CASSRGLYTQYF. The CDR3 DNA is TGTGCCAGTAGTAGGGGACTCTATACGCAGTATTTT.

CDR3 region: CAISGTGKNSPLHF. The DNA of the CDR3 is TGTGCCATCAGTGGGACAGGGAAGAATTCACCCCTCCACTTT. The rearrangement links TRBV10-3 to TRBJ1-6, with 8 nucleotides matching TRBD1. The CDR3 sequence is 14 residues long. Germline CDR1 and CDR2: ENHRY and SYGVKD. The V and J ends lost 4 bases and 7 bases, in that order; junction bases with no gene match: 3.

This clone came up a few times. CDR3: CAWSIQVDSYEQYF. The CDR3 bases are TGTGCCTGGAGTATACAGGTTGACTCCTACGAGCAGTACTTC. The chain couples TRBV30 to TRBJ2-7; possibly TRBD1 for D (5 bases). CDR1 is GTSNPN, CDR2 SVGIG, per germline (reference sequence). Trimming left V 2 bases short and J 0 bases short, with 11 bases between. The CDR3 is 14 residues long.

The chain links TRBV28 to TRBJ1-5; D is uncertain. In germline, CDR1 is MDHEN, CDR2 SYDVKM. With 5 bases removed from V and 0 bases from J, the gap between germline ends came to 8 bases. This CDR3 is built from 14 residues. The CDR3, as DNA: TGTGCCAGCAGTATCCAGGATAGCAATCAGCCCCAGCATTTT. Translated: CASSIQDSNQPQHF.

CDR3 bases: TGCGCCAGCAGCCCTCAGGGAGGGGAGACCCAGTACTTC. This codes for CASSPQGGETQYF. The chain uses TRBV5-1 and TRBJ2-5; 7 bases align to TRBD2. The CDR3 is made up of 13 amino acids. In germline, CDR1 is SGHRS, CDR2 YFSETQ. Trimming took 4 bases from V and 5 from J; bases not matched to a gene: 5.

The V call is TRBV2, the J call TRBJ2-1, with D perhaps TRBD2 (6 bases). CDR3 size: 14 residues. V lost 11 bases to trimming and J lost 9 bases, with 23 bases between them. In germline, CDR1 is SNHLY, CDR2 FYNNEI. The CDR3 DNA is TGTGCCTGTCGGTCTGGGGGGAGGCGGGTTGAGCAGTTCTTC. It yields the protein CACRSGGRRVEQFF.

This clone was detected only a few times. The chain joins TRBV7-8 to TRBJ2-7; TRBD1 agrees at 8 bases. The CDR3 has 15 amino acids. Germline values: CDR1 SGHVS, CDR2 FQNEAQ. The trim removed 5 bases at V and 0 bases at J, leaving 6 bases unmatched. CDR3 DNA sequence: TGTGCCAGCAGCGTTGACAGGGGCGTCTCCTACGAGCAGTACTTC. Encoded protein: CASSVDRGVSYEQYF.